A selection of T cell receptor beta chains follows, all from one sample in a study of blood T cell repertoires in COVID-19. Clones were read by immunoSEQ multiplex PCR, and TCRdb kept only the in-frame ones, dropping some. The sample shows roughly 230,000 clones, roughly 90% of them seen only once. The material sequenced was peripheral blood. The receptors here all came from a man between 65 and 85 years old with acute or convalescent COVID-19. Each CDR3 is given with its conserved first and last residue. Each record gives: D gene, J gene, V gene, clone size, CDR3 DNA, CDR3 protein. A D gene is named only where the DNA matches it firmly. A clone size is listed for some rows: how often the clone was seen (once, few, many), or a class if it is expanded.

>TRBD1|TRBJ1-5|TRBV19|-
TGTGCCAGTAGCTTCCGGACAGGGCAGAATCAGCCCCAGCATTTT
CASSFRTGQNQPQHF
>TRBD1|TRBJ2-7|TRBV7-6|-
TGTGCCAGCAGCTTTCCGGGACAGGGGAGCGAGCAGTACTTC
CASSFPGQGSEQYF
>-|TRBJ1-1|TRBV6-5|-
TGTGCCAGCAGGAGGGAACACCAGAACACTGAAGCTTTCTTT
CASRREHQNTEAFF
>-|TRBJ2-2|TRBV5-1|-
TGCGCCAGCAGCTTGCAGTCGGGTCCGAGCACCGGGGAGCTGTTTTTT
CASSLQSGPSTGELFF
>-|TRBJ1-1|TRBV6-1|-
TGTGCCAGCAGTGAAGAGGGGGGGGGTTTGGACACTGAAGCTTTCTTT
CASSEEGGGLDTEAFF
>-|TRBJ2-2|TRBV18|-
TGTGCCAGCTCACCGTGGCGGCTTCTGAACACCGGGGAGCTGTTTTTT
CASSPWRLLNTGELFF
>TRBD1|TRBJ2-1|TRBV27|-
TGTGCCAGCAGTCCTGGACAGGGGGGCTACAATGAGCAGTTCTTC
CASSPGQGGYNEQFF
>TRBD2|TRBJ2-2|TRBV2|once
TGTGCCAGCAATCTCTGGGAGGGCGGGGAGCTGTTTTTT
CASNLWEGGELFF
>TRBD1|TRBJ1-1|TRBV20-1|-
TGCAGTGCTAGTCGTCGGACAGGGAGAAACACTGAAGCTTTCTTT
CSASRRTGRNTEAFF
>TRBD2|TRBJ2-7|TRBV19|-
TGTGCCAGCCGAGAGACTAGCGGGAGGCATCAGCAGTACTTC
CASRETSGRHQQYF
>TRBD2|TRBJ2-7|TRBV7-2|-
TGTGCCAGCAGGATAGGTGGCGGGAGATACGAGCAGTACTTC
CASRIGGGRYEQYF
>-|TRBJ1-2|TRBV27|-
TGTGCCAGCAGTCCCAGGTGGACAGCCGGCGATGGCTACACCTTC
CASSPRWTAGDGYTF
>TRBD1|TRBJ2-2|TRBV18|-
TGTGCCAGCTCAAACTCAGGGGGCCCAGGGACCGGGGAGCTGTTTTTT
CASSNSGGPGTGELFF
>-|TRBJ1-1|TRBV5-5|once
TGTGCCAGCAGCCAAAACTGGGGGCCTATGAACACTGAAGCTTTCTTT
CASSQNWGPMNTEAFF
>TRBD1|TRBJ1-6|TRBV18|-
TGTGCCAGCTCACGGGACAGGCTAAATTCACCCCTCCACTTT
CASSRDRLNSPLHF